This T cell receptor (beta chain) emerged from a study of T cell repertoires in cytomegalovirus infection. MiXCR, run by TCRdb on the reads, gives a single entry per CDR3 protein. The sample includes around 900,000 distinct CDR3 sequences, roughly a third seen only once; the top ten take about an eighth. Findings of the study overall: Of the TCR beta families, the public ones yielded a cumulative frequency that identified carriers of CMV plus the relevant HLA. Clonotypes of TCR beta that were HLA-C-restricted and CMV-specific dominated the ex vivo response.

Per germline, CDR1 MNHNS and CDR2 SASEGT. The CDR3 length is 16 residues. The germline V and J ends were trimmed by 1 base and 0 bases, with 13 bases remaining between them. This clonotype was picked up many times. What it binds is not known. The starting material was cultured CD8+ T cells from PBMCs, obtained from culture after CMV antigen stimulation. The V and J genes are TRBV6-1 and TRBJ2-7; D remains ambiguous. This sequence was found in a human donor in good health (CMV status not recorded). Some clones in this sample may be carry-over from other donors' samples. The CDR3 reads CASSEGVDGVSYEQYF. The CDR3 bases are TGTGCCAGCAGTGAAGGCGTGGATGGCGTCTCCTACGAGCAGTACTTC.